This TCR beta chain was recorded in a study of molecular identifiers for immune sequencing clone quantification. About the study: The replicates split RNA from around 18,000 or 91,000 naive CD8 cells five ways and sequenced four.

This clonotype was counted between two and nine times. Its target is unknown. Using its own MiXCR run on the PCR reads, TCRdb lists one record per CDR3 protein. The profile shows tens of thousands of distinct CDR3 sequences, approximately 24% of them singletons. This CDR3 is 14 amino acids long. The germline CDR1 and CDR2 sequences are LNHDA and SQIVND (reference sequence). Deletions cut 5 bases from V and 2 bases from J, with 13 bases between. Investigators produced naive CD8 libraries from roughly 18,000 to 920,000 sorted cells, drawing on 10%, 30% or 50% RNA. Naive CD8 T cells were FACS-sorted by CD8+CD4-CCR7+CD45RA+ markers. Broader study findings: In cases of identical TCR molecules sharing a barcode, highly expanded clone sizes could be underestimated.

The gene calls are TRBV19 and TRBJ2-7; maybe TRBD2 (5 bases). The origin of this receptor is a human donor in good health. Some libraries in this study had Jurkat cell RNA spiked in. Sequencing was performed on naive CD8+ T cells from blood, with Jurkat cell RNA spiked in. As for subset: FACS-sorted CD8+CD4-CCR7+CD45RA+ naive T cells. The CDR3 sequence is CASSLRLSPYEQYF. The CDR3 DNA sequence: TGTGCCAGTAGTCTCCGACTATCCCCCTACGAGCAGTACTTC.